Detailed here is one TCR beta chain. This clonotype has a count of ten or more. No cognate antigen has been identified for it. Base qualities are not recorded, but no much larger clone differs from it by a single base. A patient counted as having stable Graves' hyperthyroidism if no progression to ophthalmopathy occurred over 18 months of follow-up. Hyperthyroidism patients were newly diagnosed, had a disease duration of under 2 months, and were aged 18 to 65 years. Exclusion was applied to patients with uncontrolled infections, other autoimmune diseases, pregnancy or lactation. Diagnoses were established on the basis of clinical symptoms, serum thyroxine and TRAb, thyroid ultrasound, and orbital computed tomography. PBMCs were isolated from 10 ml of fresh peripheral blood by Ficoll-Paque density gradient centrifugation. Total RNA was extracted with Trizol reagent, and quality was checked on an Agilent 2100 Bioanalyzer.

The CDR3 contains 15 residues, cysteine and phenylalanine counted. The sequence is cut down to CDR3 DNA, 45 bases in frame from base 1. CDR1 and CDR2, per the germline V gene (reference sequence), are DFQATT and SNEGSKA. At the junction V is shortened by 0 bases and J by 7 bases; bases outside the gene matches: 7. This entry is derived from a study of T cells in Graves' hyperthyroidism and ophthalmopathy (dated by TCRdb to about 2019). Background for the entire study: Peripheral blood was sampled at the time of initial diagnosis, prior to any treatment. TCR V-J signatures able to tell the groups apart were searched for in a discovery cohort of 100 patients, of whom 40 to 45 had Graves' ophthalmopathy and roughly 57 had stable Graves' hyperthyroidism. An independent validation cohort of around 20 hyperthyroidism patients and about 15 patients who later progressed to ophthalmopathy tested prospective prediction of ophthalmopathy. For training and testing, the 95 to 100 patients in the discovery cohort were randomly divided in a 7:3 ratio. In several Graves' hyperthyroidism patients, the study also compared T-cell repertoires from thyroid tissue with T-cell repertoires from blood. After sampling, hyperthyroidism patients received methimazole starting at 30 mg daily, and ophthalmopathy patients received high-dose intravenous methylprednisolone. TCR Vbeta CDR3 sequencing of approximately 140 peripheral blood samples (over 40 ophthalmopathy, about 80 hyperthyroidism and roughly 17 progressor patients) is reported in the paper. Results and caveats for the whole study, not just this receptor: Most expanded thyroid clonotypes (frequency above 0.001) were also detected in blood, suggesting blood repertoires may reflect thyroid immune responses. In validation, the model predicted progression to ophthalmopathy a median of about 6.5 months before onset, with approximately 71% sensitivity and almost 75% specificity. Sample size was not statistically predetermined, and investigators were not blinded to group allocation. A model built on a 13 V-J signature distinguished ophthalmopathy from stable hyperthyroidism, reaching roughly 88% sensitivity and 81% to 83% specificity in cross-validation and 80%/75% in testing.

The TCR beta CDR3 regions were amplified from the RNA transcripts. A first-round RT-PCR of the TCR CDR3 used the HTBI primer set with the Qiagen OneStep RT-PCR kit. A second multiplex PCR round built the libraries, followed by size selection and purification. Sequencing of the libraries was done on an Illumina HiSeq2000 using paired-end 100 bp reads. The original pipeline was this. Raw data were processed with SOAPnuke, discarding reads with adapters, uncalled bases, mean Phred below 15, or no exact constant-primer or identifier match. High-quality paired reads were merged using COPE v1.2.5, and each unique nucleotide sequence was defined as a clonotype. Clonotypes were aligned to IMGT TRBV, TRBD and TRBJ reference segments using MiTCR v1.1. Analysis was restricted to V-J combinations with a frequency above 0.0001, which covered over 98% of repertoires. The TCS score was defined as the ratio of F50 (clonal expansion) to E x V (chaos), calculated using BLOSUM62-based TCRdist between CDR3 peptides within each V-J. Welch's t-statistics and random forest reduced 450 to 600 V-J features to roughly 13, which were used in a naive Bayes classifier (R e1071). The public reads were run again by TCRdb, first through fastp at Q25 and then through MiXCR, and only productive beta chains were kept. Each entry is one CDR3 protein sequence, shown with its most common DNA and genes. TCRdb's processing, not the study's, gives the V and J calls here. The table for this sample lists about 110,000 distinct CDR3 sequences; roughly 15% of them were counted only once. The ten largest account for 40% to 50% of the sample.

Source material: blood. The sequence was collected from a woman in her forties or fifties with Graves' hyperthyroidism. Recombination connected TRBV20-1 to TRBJ2-1, and 9 junction bases match TRBD2. The DNA sequence is TGCAGTGCTAGAGACGGCGGGAGGGTAGAAAATGAGCAGTTCTTC. This gives the protein CSARDGGRVENEQFF.